This entry lists 18 T cell receptor beta chains sequenced from one sample in a study of blood T cell repertoires in COVID-19. Profiling relied on immunoSEQ multiplex PCR, and the TCRdb table lists in-frame clones only, not all of them. The sample holds 150,000 to 200,000 clones, 82% seen once. Sequencing was carried out using peripheral blood. The receptors come from a woman aged 55-70 years with COVID-19, enrolled during active disease.

This clone showed up just once. This chain uses TRBV9 with TRBJ2-2, with TRBD2 matching over 7 bases. Germline V CDR1 and CDR2: SGDLS, YYNGEE. Losses at the gene ends were 2 bases for V and 0 bases for J; bases not matched to a gene: 4. This CDR3 comprises 16 residues. The CDR3 DNA is TGTGCCAGCAGCGTGAGCGGGGAAACGAACACCGGGGAGCTGTTTTTT. It yields the protein CASSVSGETNTGELFF.

The chain couples TRBV7-3 to TRBJ2-3; 8 bases line up with TRBD1. The V segment lost 4 bases and the J segment 3 bases; nucleotides outside the gene matches: 9. CDR1 is SGHTA and CDR2 is FQGTGA in the germline V gene. This CDR3 comprises 16 residues. CDR3 nucleotide sequence: TGTGCCAGCAGCTCAACAGGGGGTCTAGCAACAGATACGCAGTATTTT. Amino acid sequence: CASSSTGGLATDTQYF.

The J gene is TRBJ1-6, the V gene TRBV9; TRBD1 matches 10 bases. The CDR3 is made up of 15 amino acids. Losses at the gene ends were 7 bases for V and 5 bases for J; bases not matched to a gene: 6. Germline V gene data show CDR1 as SGDLS and CDR2 as YYNGEE. The CDR3 region has the DNA TGTGCCAGCGGACAGACAGGGGGCAATAATTCACCCCTCCACTTT. It yields the protein CASGQTGGNNSPLHF.

The chain joins TRBV5-1 to TRBJ1-1; D gene uncertain. There are 15 residues in the CDR3. Germline CDR1 SGHRS, CDR2 YFSETQ. Trimming removed 1 base from V and 1 base from J, with 11 bases in between. The CDR3 here is CASSLTRRGNTEAFF. Written as DNA, the CDR3 is TGCGCCAGCAGCTTGACCAGGCGGGGGAACACTGAAGCTTTCTTT.

This sequence joins TRBV9 and TRBJ1-4, with TRBD1 matching over 7 bases. With 4 bases clipped from V and 5 bases from J, the junction kept 5 bases outside the gene matches. Germline V lookup: CDR1 SGDLS, CDR2 YYNGEE. The CDR3 extends over 14 amino acids. As DNA, the CDR3 is TGTGCCAGCAGCAGGGGGCCCCGAAATGAAAAACTGTTTTTT. Its protein product is CASSRGPRNEKLFF.

This clone was detected only a few times. V gene TRBV6-6 combines with J gene TRBJ1-2, with D unresolved. CDR1 MNHNY and CDR2 SVGAGI come from the germline V gene (reference sequence). The CDR3 loop spans 12 amino acids. V lost 6 bases and J lost 4, with 9 bases in between. CDR3 sequence: CASSQEGYGYTF. DNA for the CDR3: TGTGCCAGCAGCCAGGAAGGCTATGGCTACACCTTC.

This clone occurred once. The chain carries TRBV9 and TRBJ1-2, with TRBD1 matching over 9 bases. The CDR3 extends over 13 amino acids. V lost 4 bases, J lost 4 bases, and 2 bases stayed unmatched. CDR1 is SGDLS, CDR2 YYNGEE, per germline. CDR3 sequence (DNA): TGTGCCAGCAGCCCGACAGGGGGCTATGGCTACACCTTC. Residues: CASSPTGGYGYTF.

This clone was detected a few times. The chain links TRBV5-4 to TRBJ1-2; 10 bases agree with TRBD1. Germline loops: CDR1 SGHNT, CDR2 YYREEE (reference sequence). The CDR3 runs to 14 residues. The ends lost 4 bases at V and 4 bases at J; junction bases unmatched: 4. Written as DNA, the CDR3 is TGTGCCAGCAGCCCGGACAGGGGGGCCTATGGCTACACCTTC. It yields the protein CASSPDRGAYGYTF.

This clone was recorded once. J is TRBJ2-5 and V is TRBV7-9, with D possibly being TRBD1 (5 bases). The germline CDR1 and CDR2 sequences are SEHNR and FQNEAQ (reference sequence). The CDR3 contains 14 residues. The ends were cut back, 2 bases at V and 5 bases at J, with 12 bases in the middle. The CDR3 protein is CASSLSAGSETQYF. As DNA, the CDR3 is TGTGCCAGCAGCTTAAGTGCAGGGTCCGAGACCCAGTACTTC.

The chain has TRBV4-2 and TRBJ2-5; TRBD2 agrees at 9 bases. CDR1 is LGHNA, CDR2 YNFKEQ, per germline. The length of the CDR3 is 15 residues. Trimming at V came to 6 bases and at J to 6 bases, leaving 11 bases not matched to a gene. As DNA, the CDR3 is TGTGCCAGCAGAGTTGATAGCGGGGGTGGAAAGACCCAGTACTTC. As protein: CASRVDSGGGKTQYF.

The rearrangement joins TRBV20-1 to TRBJ2-2, with 10 bases aligning to TRBD1. The CDR3 spans 15 residues. The trim removed 3 bases at V and 6 bases at J, leaving 7 bases unmatched. The germline CDR1 and CDR2 sequences are DFQATT and SNEGSKA (reference sequence). The CDR3 coding sequence is TGCAGTGCTAGTTACGAGACAGGGGGCCCCGGGGAGCTGTTTTTT. Translation gives CSASYETGGPGELFF.

In nucleotides, the CDR3 is TGTGCCAGCAGAGTGGAGGGGTGGACCGGGGAGCTGTTTTTT. It translates to CASRVEGWTGELFF. The chain couples TRBV6-5 to TRBJ2-2; D possibly corresponds to TRBD2 (6 bases). Between the trimmed V and J ends, which lost 6 bases and 5 bases, there was a span of 13 bases. The CDR3 length is 14 residues. Looked up from germline, CDR1 is MNHEY and CDR2 is SVGAGI.

The DNA for the CDR3 is TGTGCCATCAGTGACACGGACCCTGACAGGTCTCGCTATGGCTACACCTTC. As protein: CAISDTDPDRSRYGYTF. The chain recombines TRBV10-3 with TRBJ1-2, with TRBD1 as a possible D gene (6 bases). Trimming cost V 3 bases and J 4 bases, with 21 bases left between them. The CDR3 runs 17 residues. Germline V gene sequence: CDR1 ENHRY, CDR2 SYGVKD.

The rearrangement uses TRBV28 and TRBJ1-5; D is unresolved. This CDR3 spans 13 amino acids. The germline CDR1 and CDR2 sequences are MDHEN and SYDVKM. Trimming pared 7 bases from V and 2 bases from J, leaving 9 bases between. CDR3 nucleotide sequence: TGTGCCAGCACCCATGCGCGCAATCAGCCCCAGCATTTT. It translates to CASTHARNQPQHF.

The gene calls are TRBV19 and TRBJ2-1; 7 bases agree with TRBD2. Germline V CDR1 and CDR2: LNHDA, SQIVND (reference sequence). The trim removed 5 bases at V and 3 bases at J, leaving 4 bases unmatched. The CDR3 covers 14 residues. Written as DNA, the CDR3 is TGTGCCAGTAGTCTTAGCGGGTTCTACAATGAGCAGTTCTTC. This sequence encodes CASSLSGFYNEQFF.

The chain joins TRBV2 to TRBJ1-6; TRBD1 matches 8 bases. J was trimmed by 10 bases and V by 3 bases; bases with no gene match: 8. Germline V CDR1 and CDR2: SNHLY, FYNNEI. This CDR3 is built from 15 residues. Here the CDR3 reads CASSDRGLERSPLHF. The CDR3 region has the DNA TGTGCCAGCAGTGACAGGGGGCTCGAAAGGTCACCCCTCCACTTT.

This chain links TRBV5-1 with TRBJ1-5; no firm D call. The CDR3 is 15 residues long. V was clipped by 0 bases and J by 4 bases, with 11 bases between them. CDR1 is SGHRS, CDR2 YFSETQ, per germline. In DNA, the CDR3 is TGCGCCAGCAGCTTGGCGGGAGGAAATAATCAGCCCCAGCATTTT. Translation: CASSLAGGNNQPQHF.

This sequence joins TRBV5-5 and TRBJ2-1; D not resolved. Germline assignment: CDR1 SGHKS and CDR2 YYEKEE (reference sequence). This CDR3 contains 15 residues. V lost 2 bases and J 4 bases, leaving 13 bases between the germline ends. The CDR3 DNA sequence: TGTGCCAGCAGCTTCCAACCGGCGGATTACAATGAGCAGTTCTTC. It encodes CASSFQPADYNEQFF.